What follows are 3 T cell receptor beta chains derived from one specimen sequenced in a study of T-cell reconstitution after alpha-beta-depleted transplantation in children. For TCRbeta, the library was prepared with unique molecular identifiers. One entry per CDR3 protein, called by TCRdb with MiXCR from the PCR reads. The sample includes around 94,000 distinct CDR3 sequences, around 5.9% of them seen just once. The specimen was PBMCs, mostly from graft donor cells, collected 60 days after TCRalphabeta/CD19-depleted stem cell transplant. Receptors originate from a female patient aged 2-10 years who had a stem cell transplant for Fanconi anemia, so the T cells may come from the graft donor.

This clonotype was recorded at least ten times. This chain links TRBV25-1 with TRBJ2-7, with 11 bases matching TRBD2. V trimming: 5 bases; J trimming: 0 bases; junction bases outside the gene matches: 6. The germline gives CDR1 MGHDK, CDR2 SYGVNS. The CDR3 sequence is 16 residues long. CDR3 loop: CASSTQGLAASYEQYF. The CDR3 DNA reads TGTGCCAGCAGTACTCAGGGACTAGCGGCCTCCTACGAGCAGTACTTC.

This clonotype has a count of ten or more. The rearrangement links TRBV12-3 or TRBV12-4 to TRBJ2-3; 9 bases fit TRBD2. The CDR3 spans 15 residues. V shed 8 bases and J 3 bases; nucleotides not matched to a gene: 9. The chain's CDR3 is CASDVAGAGTDTQYF. CDR3 sequence (DNA): TGTGCCAGCGACGTAGCGGGAGCGGGTACAGATACGCAGTATTTT.

This clonotype was recorded at least ten times. The chain links TRBV5-1 to TRBJ1-2; 9 nucleotides agree with TRBD1. CDR3 length: 13 amino acids. The V gene end was trimmed by 0 bases and the J gene end by 6 bases; junction bases not matched to a gene: 0. CDR1 and CDR2 from the germline V gene are SGHRS and YFSETQ. The CDR3 region has the DNA TGCGCCAGCAGCTTGGGGACAGGGGATGGCTACACCTTC. Amino acid sequence: CASSLGTGDGYTF.